This entry lists 17 T cell receptor beta chains sequenced from one sample in a study of regulatory T cells in long-lasting Graves disease. Both iRepertoire HTBI primers and Arm-PCR of CDR3 regions were used to build the TCR beta libraries. TCRdb used MiXCR to reprocess the multiplex PCR reads, holding one entry per CDR3 protein. The sample shows fewer than 600,000 distinct CDR3 sequences, around a fifth of them seen only once. Time point of the sample: persistent/refractory GD, antithyroid drugs over 5 years with positive TRAb. The TCR library used RNA extracted from PBMCs. Source: peripheral blood mononuclear cells (PBMCs), taken when the disease was refractory, from a patient treated with antithyroid drugs. The receptor source for this set is a female donor with Graves disease.

This clonotype was recorded at least ten times. The chain recombines TRBV15 with TRBJ2-7; 9 nucleotides match TRBD1. J was trimmed by 4 bases and V by 5 bases; bases with no gene match: 3. Per the germline V gene, CDR1 is LNHNV and CDR2 is YYDKDF (reference sequence). CDR3 length: 13 residues. The CDR3 region is CATSSDRGYEQYF. In DNA, the CDR3 is TGTGCCACCAGCTCGGACAGGGGATACGAGCAGTACTTC.

This clonotype has at least ten counts. CDR3 bases: TGTGCCAGCAGCTTAGAGCGGGGGCCAACCTACGAGCAGTACTTC. This translates into CASSLERGPTYEQYF. The chain employs TRBV7-3 and TRBJ2-7; 8 bases agree with TRBD2. The germline CDR1 and CDR2 sequences are SGHTA and FQGTGA. The CDR3 extends over 15 amino acids. V was clipped by 2 bases and J by 2 bases; unmatched bases: 5.

A few counts support this clonotype. The chain links TRBV29-1 to TRBJ1-2; 7 nucleotides line up with TRBD1. Trimming took 3 bases from V and 4 from J; bases not matched to a gene: 11. Germline V gene data show CDR1 as SQVTM and CDR2 as ANQGSEA. The CDR3 spans 15 residues. This chain's CDR3 is CSVDIRDSEVYGYTF. The DNA for the CDR3 is TGCAGCGTTGATATCAGGGACAGTGAGGTCTATGGCTACACCTTC.

In its sample, this clonotype was seen many times. This chain connects TRBV12-3 or TRBV12-4 to TRBJ1-2; D is unresolved. Trimming stripped 6 bases from V and 3 bases from J, with 17 bases between. The CDR3 runs to 15 residues. The CDR3 sequence is CASSLRTFGDYGYTF. CDR3 bases: TGTGCCAGCAGCCTACGGACCTTCGGGGACTATGGCTACACCTTC.

The chain recombines TRBV30 with TRBJ1-2, with 10 bases identical to TRBD1. The length of the CDR3 is 13 residues. The V gene end was trimmed by 3 bases and the J gene end by 6 bases; junction bases not matched to a gene: 4. In germline, CDR1 is GTSNPN, CDR2 SVGIG (reference sequence). The CDR3 is CAWRRQGADGYTF. Here the CDR3 DNA reads TGTGCCTGGAGGAGACAGGGGGCAGATGGCTACACCTTC.

The rearrangement links TRBV29-1 to TRBJ2-1, with D tentatively TRBD2 (6 bases). V gave up 4 bases and J gave up 6 bases, with 16 bases separating them. The germline V gene has CDR1 SQVTM and CDR2 ANQGSEA. The CDR3 totals 14 residues. CDR3 bases: TGCAGCGTTGGAGGCGGGGAGCACAGCAATGAGCAGTTCTTC. This codes for CSVGGGEHSNEQFF.

A note on this clonotype: With a much larger clone just one base away, this may be a read error. The gene calls are TRBV6-4 and TRBJ1-2; D remains ambiguous. The V end was cut by 5 bases, the J end by 8 bases, with 18 bases between. The CDR3 runs 14 residues. Germline CDR1 is MRHNA and CDR2 is SNTAGT. CDR3 coding DNA: TGTGCCAGCAGTTACCAAAACGGGAAGGGAGGCTACACCTTC. As protein: CASSYQNGKGGYTF.

Only a few counts were recorded for this clonotype. This chain uses TRBV4-1 with TRBJ2-7; the match to TRBD1 covers 8 bases. This CDR3 is 15 amino acids long. CDR1 is MGHRA, CDR2 YSYEKL, per germline. The V segment lost 4 bases and the J segment 2 bases; nucleotides outside the gene matches: 7. This CDR3 reads CASSLDRGPTYEQYF. CDR3 nucleotide sequence: TGCGCCAGCAGCCTCGACAGGGGCCCCACCTACGAGCAGTACTTC.

V is TRBV7-2 and J is TRBJ2-3; D not resolved. With 5 bases removed from V and 6 bases from J, the gap between germline ends came to 9 bases. There are 12 residues in the CDR3. CDR1 is SGHTA, CDR2 FQGNSA, per germline. CDR3 sequence: CASSVGRDTQYF. In DNA form, the CDR3 reads TGTGCCAGCAGCGTCGGAAGGGATACGCAGTATTTT.

There are many counts of this clonotype. The genes are TRBV7-9 and TRBJ1-2, with 10 bases identical to TRBD1. CDR1 is SEHNR, CDR2 FQNEAQ, per germline (reference sequence). J lost 1 base, V lost 6 bases, and 5 bases had no gene match. This CDR3 is built from 15 residues. CDR3 amino acids: CASRGTGEVNYGYTF. CDR3 nucleotides: TGTGCCAGCAGAGGGACAGGGGAAGTTAACTATGGCTACACCTTC.

This clonotype has ten or more counts. The V call is TRBV12-3 or TRBV12-4, the J call TRBJ2-3; TRBD2 is a possible D gene (6 bases). CDR3 length equals 13 residues. CDR3 sequence reads: CASRGESTDTQYF. Here the CDR3 DNA reads TGTGCGTCGCGGGGAGAGTCCACAGATACGCAGTATTTT.

This clonotype was recorded a few times. The chain is built from TRBV20-1 and TRBJ2-3; 14 bases fit TRBD2. Unmatched junction bases numbered 6, after V lost 5 bases and J lost 5 bases. CDR1 and CDR2 (germline): DFQATT, SNEGSKA (reference sequence). The CDR3 runs to 15 residues. Written as DNA, the CDR3 is TGCAGTGCTCGGACTAGCGGGAGGATGGGAGATACGCAGTATTTT. This sequence encodes CSARTSGRMGDTQYF.

This clonotype was seen many times. CDR3 sequence reads: CASRHDGSNQPQHF. The CDR3 nucleotides are TGTGCCAGCAGACACGACGGAAGCAATCAGCCCCAGCATTTT. The chain recombines TRBV7-9 with TRBJ1-5, with D uncertain. Between the trimmed V and J ends, which lost 6 bases and 1 base, there was a span of 10 bases. Germline-derived CDR1 and CDR2 are SEHNR and FQNEAQ (reference sequence). The CDR3 spans 14 residues. The whole variable domain, remainder taken from reference TRBV7-9 and TRBJ1-5, is DTGVSQNPRHKITKRGQNVTFRCDPISEHNRLYWYRQTLGQGPEFLTYFQNEAQLEKSRLLSDRFSAERPKGSFSTLEIQRTEQGDSAMYLCASRHDGSNQPQHFGDGTRLSIL.

This clonotype was seen only a few times. This chain uses TRBV9 with TRBJ1-1; D gene ambiguous. Germline lookup yields CDR1 SGDLS and CDR2 YYNGEE. V lost 4 bases to trimming and J lost 4 bases, with 14 bases between them. This CDR3 is built from 14 residues. The CDR3 sequence: CASSPRRARTEAFF. CDR3 bases: TGTGCCAGCAGCCCTAGGCGGGCGCGCACTGAAGCTTTCTTT.

The rearrangement links TRBV14 to TRBJ1-1, with TRBD1 matching 8 bases. This CDR3 is 15 amino acids long. CDR1 SGHDN and CDR2 FVKESK come from the germline V gene. V lost 4 bases and J lost 2; bases outside the gene matches: 6. The CDR3 region is CASSRLQGGNTEAFF. In DNA form, the CDR3 reads TGTGCCAGCAGCCGATTACAGGGGGGTAACACTGAAGCTTTCTTT.

The chain couples TRBV6-2 or TRBV6-3 to TRBJ2-3, with 10 bases matching TRBD2. Germline V lookup: CDR1 MNHEY, CDR2 SVGEGT. CDR3 length: 16 amino acids. J gave up 3 bases and V 7 bases, and 10 bases lay outside the gene matches. CDR3 DNA: TGTGCCAGCACGCCTTTAAGCGGGGGGGAGACAGATACGCAGTATTTT. This codes for CASTPLSGGETDTQYF.

A word on this clonotype: A much larger clonotype is one base distant, so this may be a read error. The genes are TRBV2 and TRBJ2-7, with no clear D. V lost 7 bases to trimming and J lost 5 bases, with 12 bases between them. The CDR3 contains 12 residues. Germline loops: CDR1 SNHLY, CDR2 FYNNEI. The CDR3 sequence: CASNPPSNEQYF. CDR3 sequence (DNA): TGTGCCAGCAACCCCCCGAGTAACGAGCAGTACTTC.